This T cell receptor beta chain stems from a study of cytomegalovirus exposure and HLA in healthy donors. Study-wide points: Later work associated roughly 15,000 TCR beta sequences with HLA alleles at 0.05 false discovery rate. Rarity characterized most TCR sequences, yet some public TCRs appeared in many donors. Productive rates of about 87% or about 30% were seen for most TCR beta V segments in an earlier analysis.

Trimming took 7 bases from V and 9 from J, leaving 12 bases between them. CDR3 length equals 12 residues. Germline CDR1 is SNHLY and CDR2 is FYNNEI. This cohort consisted of healthy bone marrow donors. In the case of this clone: The antigen is not known.

Amplification used 60 Vbeta primers and 13 Jbeta primers. Profiled with immunoSEQ multiplex PCR; TCRdb holds only in-frame clones, not every one. The data hold fewer than 150,000 clones, with approximately 80% observed a single time. This receptor was taken from a man between 35 and 55 years old in good health and CMV-seropositive. The material sequenced was PBMCs. The V gene is TRBV2, the J gene TRBJ2-2, with D tentatively TRBD2 (5 bases). The DNA for the CDR3 is TGTGCCAGCATCACGACGGGGAGGGAGCTGTTTTTT. Translation: CASITTGRELFF.